These 13 T cell receptor beta chains originate from one sample sequenced in a study of T cell responses to AZD1222 COVID-19 vaccine. The protocol was immunoSEQ multiplex PCR, while the TCRdb copy is restricted to in-frame clones and leaves out a portion. The sample consists of 150,000 to 200,000 clones, just under 90% of them appearing once. The material was peripheral blood, obtained on day 0 of AZD1222 vaccination. These receptors originate from an adult in good health.

The chain is built from TRBV6-2 or TRBV6-3 and TRBJ1-5; 7 positions match TRBD1. Trimming cost V 5 bases and J 0 bases; bases outside gene matches: 4. The CDR3 totals 15 residues. CDR1 and CDR2 from the germline V gene are MNHEY and SVGEGT. DNA for the CDR3: TGTGCCAGCAGTCGGGACAGCTATAGCAATCAGCCCCAGCATTTT. Translated, it gives CASSRDSYSNQPQHF.

The V gene is TRBV11-3, the J gene TRBJ2-6; D remains ambiguous. The CDR3 length is 14 residues. Germline V CDR1 and CDR2: SGHNT, YENEEA. V shed 0 bases and J shed 0 bases, with 0 bases lying between them. The CDR3 region has the DNA TGTGCCAGCAGCTTAGACTCTGGGGCCAACGTCCTGACTTTC. Protein product: CASSLDSGANVLTF.

The rearrangement joins TRBV18 to TRBJ1-2; no definite D call. V dropped 6 bases and J dropped 3 bases, with 11 bases sitting between them. Germline lookup yields CDR1 KGHSH and CDR2 LQKENI. The CDR3 has 13 residues. CDR3 region: CASSPDGYYGYTF. The CDR3 coding sequence is TGTGCCAGCTCCCCCGACGGATACTATGGCTACACCTTC. Full variable domain (rest looked up from reference TRBV18 and TRBJ1-2): NAGVMQNPRHLVRRRGQEARLRCSPMKGHSHVYWYRQLPEEGLKFMVYLQKENIIDESGMPKERFSAEFPKEGPSILRIQQVVRGDSAAYFCASSPDGYYGYTFGSGTRLTVV.

V gene TRBV11-3 combines with J gene TRBJ2-5, with TRBD1 identical over 12 bases. The CDR3 length is 16 residues. Per the germline V gene, CDR1 is SGHNT and CDR2 is YENEEA. After removal of 4 bases from V and 5 bases from J, the junction contained 8 bases not matched to a gene. CDR3 bases: TGTGCCAGCAGCTCAGGCCGGGACAGGGGGCCTGAGACCCAGTACTTC. This sequence encodes CASSSGRDRGPETQYF.

The J gene is TRBJ2-5, the V gene TRBV29-1; 7 positions agree with TRBD2. The CDR3 covers 13 residues. The germline gives CDR1 SQVTM, CDR2 ANQGSEA. J was trimmed by 6 bases and V by 7 bases; bases with no gene match: 11. CDR3: CSARGLGVKTQYF. The CDR3, as DNA: TGCAGCGCCCGAGGACTAGGAGTAAAGACCCAGTACTTC. The whole variable domain, filled in from reference TRBV29-1 and TRBJ2-5, reads SAVISQKPSRDICQRGTSLTIQCQVDSQVTMMFWYRQQPGQSLTLIATANQGSEATYESGFVIDKFPISRPNLTFSTLTVSNMSPEDSSIYLCSARGLGVKTQYFGPGTRLLVL.

This chain uses TRBV7-2 with TRBJ1-6, with D maybe TRBD1 (5 bases). The CDR3 sequence is 13 residues long. Germline lookup yields CDR1 SGHTA and CDR2 FQGNSA. V dropped 5 bases and J dropped 10 bases, with 12 bases sitting between them. Here the CDR3 reads CASSVIWDSPLHF. The CDR3 region has the DNA TGTGCCAGCAGCGTCATATGGGACTCACCCCTCCACTTT.

This chain uses TRBV6-1 with TRBJ1-2; D possibly corresponds to TRBD1 (5 bases). This CDR3 has 16 residues. Germline values: CDR1 MNHNS, CDR2 SASEGT. The germline V and J ends were trimmed by 0 bases and 8 bases, with 19 bases remaining between them. CDR3 amino acids: CASSEASAGRNRGYTF. CDR3 bases: TGTGCCAGCAGTGAAGCCAGTGCGGGGCGAAACCGGGGCTACACCTTC.

The V and J genes are TRBV28 and TRBJ2-7; the D is unclear. Trimming pared 6 bases from V and 9 bases from J, leaving 9 bases between. The germline V gene has CDR1 MDHEN and CDR2 SYDVKM. CDR3 length: 10 amino acids. CDR3 loop: CASSDLRQYF. In nucleotides, the CDR3 is TGTGCCAGCAGCGATCTCAGGCAGTACTTC.

The V and J genes are TRBV30 and TRBJ2-7; the match to TRBD2 covers 7 bases. V lost 0 bases to trimming and J lost 3 bases; unmatched junction nucleotides: 2. This CDR3 has 13 residues. Germline values: CDR1 GTSNPN, CDR2 SVGIG (reference sequence). The CDR3 is CAWSVGGGYEQYF. The CDR3 DNA reads TGTGCCTGGAGTGTTGGCGGGGGCTACGAGCAGTACTTC.

The chain links TRBV6-2 or TRBV6-3 to TRBJ2-3; unclear D gene. V was clipped by 4 bases and J by 3 bases, with 5 bases between them. The CDR3 has 12 amino acids. CDR1 is MNHEY and CDR2 is SVGEGT in the germline V gene. CDR3 protein: CASSSWTDTQYF. The DNA for the CDR3 is TGTGCCAGCAGTTCGTGGACAGATACGCAGTATTTT.

The genes are TRBV10-3 and TRBJ2-7, with D perhaps matching TRBD1 or TRBD2 (5 bases each). CDR1 is ENHRY, CDR2 SYGVKD, per germline. The CDR3 is made up of 17 amino acids. V lost 0 bases, J lost 4 bases, and 19 bases lay in between. The CDR3 sequence is CAISESPQVTGLYEQYF. The CDR3 nucleotides read TGTGCCATCAGTGAGTCCCCTCAAGTGACGGGGCTTTACGAGCAGTACTTC.

J is TRBJ1-3 and V is TRBV11-2; 7 nucleotides match TRBD1. V shed 0 bases, J shed 0 bases, and the junction held 2 bases outside the gene matches. The germline V gene has CDR1 SGHAT and CDR2 FQNNGV. CDR3 size: 16 residues. The CDR3 loop reads CASSLERGHSGNTIYF. In nucleotides, the CDR3 is TGTGCCAGCAGCTTAGAGAGGGGGCACTCTGGAAACACCATATATTTT. Using reference TRBV11-2 and TRBJ1-3 for the parts outside the CDR3, the full variable domain is EAGVAQSPRYKIIEKRQSVAFWCNPISGHATLYWYQQILGQGPKLLIQFQNNGVVDDSQLPKDRFSAERLKGVDSTLKIQPAKLEDSAVYLCASSLERGHSGNTIYFGEGSWLTVV.

The chain has TRBV3-1 (or the pseudogene TRBV3-2) and TRBJ2-1; D remains unclear. Trimming removed 0 bases at V and 6 bases at J, with 12 bases between. The CDR3 loop spans 15 amino acids. Germline V gene lookup returns CDR1 LGHDT and CDR2 YNNKEL (reference sequence). The CDR3 protein is CASSQDPVFPNEQFF. As DNA, the CDR3 is TGTGCCAGCAGCCAAGACCCGGTCTTCCCCAATGAGCAGTTCTTC.